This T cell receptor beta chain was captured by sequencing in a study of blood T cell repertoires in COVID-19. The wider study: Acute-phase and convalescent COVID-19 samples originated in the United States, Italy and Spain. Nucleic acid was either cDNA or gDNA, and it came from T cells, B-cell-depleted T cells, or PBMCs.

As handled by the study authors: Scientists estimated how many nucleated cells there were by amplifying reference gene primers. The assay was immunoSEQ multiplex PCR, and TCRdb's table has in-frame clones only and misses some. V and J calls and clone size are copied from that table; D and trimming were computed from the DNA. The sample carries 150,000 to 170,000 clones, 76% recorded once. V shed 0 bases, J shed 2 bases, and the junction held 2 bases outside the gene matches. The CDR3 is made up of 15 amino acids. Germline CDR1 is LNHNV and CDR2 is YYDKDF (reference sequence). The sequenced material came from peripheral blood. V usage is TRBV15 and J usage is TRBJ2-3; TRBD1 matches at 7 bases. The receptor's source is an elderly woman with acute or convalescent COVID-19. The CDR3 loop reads CATSREQGPTDTQYF. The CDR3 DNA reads TGTGCCACCAGCAGAGAACAGGGGCCCACAGATACGCAGTATTTT.